This TCR beta chain was captured by sequencing in a study of tumor and adjacent non-tumor tissue in lung cancer. Looking at the study overall: Patients were aged about 30 to 76, about 10 men and about 5 women, stage I to III. About 4.17 million productive TCRbeta reads were obtained per sample on average. Study conclusions and caveats: Normal lung showed higher cumulative top 100 clone frequency than tumor. Patients with more diverse tumor TCRs had worse survival.

The library came from three nested PCR rounds adapted from ARM-PCR protocols. TCRdb called the multiplex PCR reads again in MiXCR, with one record for every CDR3 protein. The table lists more than 70,000 distinct CDR3 sequences, around three fifths of them singletons. No cell sorting was done before RNA was extracted from the tissue. About this clonotype: Antigen specificity is unknown. Mismatch with germline at one junction end may stem from a read error.

The length of the CDR3 is 14 residues. Germline CDR1 is SGHAT and CDR2 is FQNNGV. The J gene is TRBJ2-1, the V gene TRBV11-2; D call uncertain. Sequenced material: lung tumor tissue. The TCR sequence derives from a man between 65 and 79 years old with non-small cell lung cancer. The CDR3 loop is CASSKDHPCNEQFF. Written as DNA, the CDR3 is TGTGCCAGCAGCAAGGATCATCCCTGCAATGAACAGTTCTTC. The variable domain in full, completed from reference TRBV11-2 and TRBJ2-1, reads EAGVAQSPRYKIIEKRQSVAFWCNPISGHATLYWYQQILGQGPKLLIQFQNNGVVDDSQLPKDRFSAERLKGVDSTLKIQPAKLEDSAVYLCASSKDHPCNEQFFGPGTRLTVL.